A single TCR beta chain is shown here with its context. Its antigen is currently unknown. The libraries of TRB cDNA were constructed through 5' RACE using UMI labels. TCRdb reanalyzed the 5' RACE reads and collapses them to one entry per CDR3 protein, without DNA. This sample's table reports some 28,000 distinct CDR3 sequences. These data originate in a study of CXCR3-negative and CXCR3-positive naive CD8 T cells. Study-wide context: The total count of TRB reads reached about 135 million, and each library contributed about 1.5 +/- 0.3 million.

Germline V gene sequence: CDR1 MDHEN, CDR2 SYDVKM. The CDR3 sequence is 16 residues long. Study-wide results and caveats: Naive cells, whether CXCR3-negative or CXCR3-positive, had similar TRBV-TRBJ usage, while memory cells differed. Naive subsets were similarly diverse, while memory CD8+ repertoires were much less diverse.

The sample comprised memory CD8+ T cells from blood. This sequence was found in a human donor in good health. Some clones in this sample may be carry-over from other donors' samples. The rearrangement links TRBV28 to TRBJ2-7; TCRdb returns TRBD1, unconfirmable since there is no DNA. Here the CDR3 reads CASSPLSEGEAYEQYF.